Given below is one TCR beta chain in context. Its antigen is as yet unknown. The repertoire was sequenced with immunoSEQ multiplex PCR; TCRdb's copy has only in-frame clones and lacks some. The table includes some 80,000 clones, 88% detected once. The CDR3 runs to 17 residues. The germline V gene has CDR1 SEHNR and CDR2 FQNEAQ (reference sequence). Germline trimming cut 5 bases from V and 0 bases from J; bases unmatched to any gene: 10. The sample is drawn from a study of T cell responses to AZD1222 COVID-19 vaccine. Regarding the study as a whole: Two AZD1222 administrations were followed by greater Spike-specific TCR breadth and depth. Only five or six individuals given AZD1222 were seropositive at baseline.

The J gene is TRBJ2-7, the V gene TRBV7-9, with 10 bases identical to TRBD1. The receptor's source is an adult who received the MenACWY meningococcal vaccine as a control. Sample: peripheral blood, taken 28 days after the second dose of the MenACWY control vaccine. The CDR3 is CASSIPLGQGFSYEQYF. CDR3 DNA sequence: TGTGCCAGCAGCATTCCCTTGGGACAGGGGTTCTCCTACGAGCAGTACTTC.